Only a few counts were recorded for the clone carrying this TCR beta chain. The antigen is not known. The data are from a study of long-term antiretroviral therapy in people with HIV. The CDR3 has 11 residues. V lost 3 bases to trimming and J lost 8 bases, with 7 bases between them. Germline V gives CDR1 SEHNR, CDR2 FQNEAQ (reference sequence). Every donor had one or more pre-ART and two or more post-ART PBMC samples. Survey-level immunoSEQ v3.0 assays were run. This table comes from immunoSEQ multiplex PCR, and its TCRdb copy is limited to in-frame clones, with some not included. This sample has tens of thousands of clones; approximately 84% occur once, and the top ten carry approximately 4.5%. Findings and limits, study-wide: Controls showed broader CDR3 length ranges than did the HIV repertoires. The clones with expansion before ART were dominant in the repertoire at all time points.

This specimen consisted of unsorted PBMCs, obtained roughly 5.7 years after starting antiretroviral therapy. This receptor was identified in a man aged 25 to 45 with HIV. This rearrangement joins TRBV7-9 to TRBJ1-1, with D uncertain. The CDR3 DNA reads TGTGCCAGCAGCTTCACCTTGGAAGCTTTCTTT. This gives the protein CASSFTLEAFF.